This paragraph reports one T cell receptor beta chain. Its antigen is still unknown. It was version v3.0 of the immunoSEQ assay that was run at survey level. Sequencing set out to capture roughly 40,000-55,000 T-cell genomes per sample. Measured with immunoSEQ multiplex PCR; TCRdb has only the in-frame clones, and not every one. In the table there are 30,000 to 40,000 clones, 65% to 90% of which are singletons. This record comes from a study of long-term antiretroviral therapy in people with HIV. Study-level points and caveats: Versus controls, repertoires in people with HIV had narrower CDR3 length ranges.

The CDR3 runs 18 residues. The V and J ends lost 6 bases and 2 bases, in that order; junction bases with no gene match: 11. Every one of the donors gave at least one pre-ART PBMC sample and at least two post-ART PBMC samples. The genes are TRBV6-7 and TRBJ2-1; 12 nucleotides line up with TRBD2. TRBV6-7 is sorted into the ORF group, with uncertain function. The sequences come from unsorted PBMCs, collected 0.3 years after starting antiretroviral therapy. The receptor was isolated from a young man with HIV. The CDR3 sequence is CASSLLASGRDTYNEQFF. The CDR3 coding sequence is TGTGCCAGCAGCCTACTGGCTAGCGGGAGGGATACCTACAATGAGCAGTTCTTC.